These T cell receptor beta chains were read from a single sample in a study of blood T cell repertoires in COVID-19. The method was immunoSEQ multiplex PCR; TCRdb's version includes in-frame clones alone and lacks a portion of them. The table has 250,000 to 350,000 clones, approximately 90% seen once; the top ten hold 5.5% to 8%. The sequenced sample consisted of peripheral blood. Receptor source: a woman under 40 who had recovered from COVID-19. CDR3s include the opening cysteine and the closing phenylalanine or tryptophan. D genes are given only for firm matches. Not every row has a clone size; where given, it reads once, few, many or a size class.

-	TRBV14	TRBJ1-6	-	CASSQAQGWNSPLHF	TGTGCCAGCAGCCAAGCACAGGGCTGGAATTCACCCCTCCACTTT
TRBD2	TRBV10-3	TRBJ2-3	many	CAISSGLAGYTDTQYF	TGTGCCATCAGTTCCGGACTAGCGGGGTACACAGATACGCAGTATTTT
TRBD2	TRBV7-3	TRBJ2-1	-	CASSLGGVYNEQFF	TGTGCCAGCAGCTTAGGGGGGGTCTACAATGAGCAGTTCTTC
-	TRBV27	TRBJ2-1	-	CASSFQGYEQFF	TGTGCCAGCAGTTTTCAGGGCTATGAGCAGTTCTTC
-	TRBV5-6	TRBJ1-2	-	CASLYGGVGGYTF	TGTGCCAGCCTCTACGGCGGGGTAGGTGGCTACACCTTC
-	TRBV3-1/TRBV3-2	TRBJ1-1	-	CASSQGGGNTEAFF	TGTGCCAGCAGCCAAGGGGGGGGGAACACTGAAGCTTTCTTT
-	TRBV28	TRBJ1-1	-	CASSNREGKTEAFF	TGTGCCAGCAGTAATCGGGAGGGTAAAACTGAAGCTTTCTTT
-	TRBV11-3	TRBJ2-5	-	CASSPRQGGYETQYF	TGTGCCAGCAGCCCCCGGCAGGGAGGTTATGAGACCCAGTACTTC
TRBD1	TRBV5-1	TRBJ1-2	once	CASSLLTGVDYGYTF	TGCGCCAGCAGCTTGTTAACAGGGGTAGACTATGGCTACACCTTC
TRBD1	TRBV28	TRBJ2-1	-	CASSLLVGQGIEQFF	TGTGCCAGCAGTTTGCTCGTGGGACAGGGTATTGAGCAGTTCTTC
-	TRBV15	TRBJ2-7	-	CATSKTRSYEQYF	TGTGCCACCAGCAAAACGAGGTCCTACGAGCAGTACTTC
-	TRBV19	TRBJ2-7	once	CASGGGYEQYF	TGTGCCAGTGGCGGAGGCTACGAGCAGTACTTC
-	TRBV13	TRBJ1-1	once	CASSLLGAGEMNTEAFF	TGTGCCAGCAGCTTACTCGGAGCTGGGGAGATGAACACTGAAGCTTTCTTT
-	TRBV19	TRBJ2-7	-	CASSEGPSYEQYF	TGTGCCAGTAGTGAGGGCCCATCCTACGAGCAGTACTTC
-	TRBV5-4	TRBJ2-1	-	CASSILGDEQFF	TGTGCCAGCAGCATCCTAGGGGATGAGCAGTTCTTC
-	TRBV11-2	TRBJ2-1	-	CASSLDLRGAPYNEQFF	TGTGCCAGCAGCTTAGATTTACGGGGGGCCCCCTACAATGAGCAGTTCTTC
TRBD1	TRBV11-2	TRBJ1-3	-	CASSSGTGYLDSGNTIYF	TGTGCCAGCAGCTCCGGGACAGGCTATTTAGACTCTGGAAACACCATATATTTT
-	TRBV7-6	TRBJ2-7	-	CASSLAQGGGWYF	TGTGCCAGCAGCTTAGCGCAAGGGGGTGGATGGTACTTC
-	TRBV30	TRBJ2-7	once	CAWRATGRNEQYF	TGTGCCTGGAGAGCGACAGGGAGGAACGAGCAGTACTTC
-	TRBV6-5	TRBJ1-1	-	CASSWGGIANTEAFF	TGTGCCAGCAGTTGGGGGGGCATTGCGAACACTGAAGCTTTCTTT
TRBD1	TRBV28	TRBJ1-2	few	CASRTDRVYGYTF	TGTGCCAGCAGAACTGACAGGGTATATGGCTACACCTTC
TRBD2	TRBV6-1	TRBJ2-1	-	CASSEFGGGYNEQFF	TGTGCCAGCAGTGAGTTTGGCGGGGGCTACAATGAGCAGTTCTTC
TRBD2	TRBV11-3	TRBJ2-1	-	CASSRLAGGYNEQFF	TGTGCCAGCAGCCGACTAGCGGGGGGATACAATGAGCAGTTCTTC
-	TRBV7-2	TRBJ2-1	-	CASSPDSTYYNEQFF	TGTGCCAGCAGTCCCGACTCGACGTACTACAATGAGCAGTTCTTC
TRBD1	TRBV6-5	TRBJ1-2	-	CASSYRTGGYYGYTF	TGTGCCAGCAGTTACAGGACAGGGGGCTACTATGGCTACACCTTC
TRBD2	TRBV2	TRBJ2-5	-	CASSGTSGAQETQYF	TGTGCCAGCAGTGGGACTAGCGGGGCCCAAGAGACCCAGTACTTC
-	TRBV18	TRBJ1-1	few	CASSTGLLNTEAFF	TGTGCCAGCTCAACGGGACTTTTGAACACTGAAGCTTTCTTT
TRBD2	TRBV14	TRBJ2-7	-	CASSDSGGLPLFSYEQYF	TGTGCCAGCAGCGATAGCGGGGGCCTACCCCTTTTCTCCTACGAGCAGTACTTC
-	TRBV4-2	TRBJ1-1	-	CASSQEQAMRNTEAFF	TGTGCCAGCAGCCAAGAACAGGCGATGAGGAACACTGAAGCTTTCTTT
-	TRBV2	TRBJ1-1	-	CASGVGPNTEAFF	TGTGCCAGCGGGGTGGGGCCTAACACTGAAGCTTTCTTT
TRBD1	TRBV6-5	TRBJ1-4	-	CASRDRSLSNEKLFF	TGTGCCAGCAGGGACAGGAGCCTCTCTAATGAAAAACTGTTTTTT
-	TRBV4-1	TRBJ1-6	few	CASSEDFPSSYNSPLHF	TGCGCCAGCAGTGAGGACTTCCCGAGCTCCTATAATTCACCCCTCCACTTT
TRBD2	TRBV7-8	TRBJ2-2	-	CASSSSSGGASGELFF	TGTGCCAGCAGCTCATCTAGCGGGGGGGCGTCCGGGGAGCTGTTTTTT
TRBD1	TRBV24-1	TRBJ1-4	-	CATSDLRDRGEKLFF	TGTGCCACCAGTGATTTGCGGGACAGAGGTGAAAAACTGTTTTTT
TRBD2	TRBV7-3	TRBJ2-1	-	CASSLTLAGGLNEQFF	TGTGCCAGCAGCTTAACTTTAGCGGGGGGGCTAAATGAGCAGTTCTTC
TRBD1	TRBV10-3	TRBJ2-7	-	CAIKDPGTGSYEQYF	TGTGCCATCAAAGACCCCGGGACAGGGTCCTACGAGCAGTACTTC
-	TRBV19	TRBJ1-1	once	CASTPRQVNTEAFF	TGTGCCAGTACCCCACGCCAGGTGAACACTGAAGCTTTCTTT
TRBD1	TRBV2	TRBJ1-2	once	CASRVGQDGNYGYTF	TGTGCCAGCAGAGTCGGACAGGACGGTAACTATGGCTACACCTTC
-	TRBV7-2	TRBJ1-3	-	CASSTSVSGNTIYF	TGTGCCAGCAGTACGTCAGTCTCTGGAAACACCATATATTTT
-	TRBV7-2	TRBJ1-1	-	CASSLDLGLGTEAFF	TGTGCCAGCAGCTTAGATCTGGGGCTGGGGACTGAAGCTTTCTTT
-	TRBV9	TRBJ1-6	-	CASSVVQNSPLHF	TGTGCCAGCAGCGTAGTACAGAATTCACCCCTCCACTTT
-	TRBV5-6	TRBJ1-6	-	CASSTYTGSYNSPLHF	TGTGCCAGCAGTACCTACACGGGATCCTATAATTCACCCCTCCACTTT